Listed here is a single TCR beta chain. In the original analysis: Researchers report that nucleated cell counts were estimated from reference gene primer amplification. Generated by immunoSEQ multiplex PCR, the TCRdb table keeps only in-frame clones and is missing some. The DNA gave D and trimming, while V, J and clone size come from that table. The table lists 250,000 to 350,000 clones, roughly 83% of them singletons. This entry belongs to a study of blood T cell repertoires in COVID-19. Study in general: The analysed material was cDNA or gDNA that came from T cells, B-cell-depleted T cells, or PBMCs.

This CDR3 has 17 residues. Germline CDR1 is LGHNA and CDR2 is YNFKEQ. Trimming cost V 5 bases and J 6 bases; bases outside gene matches: 13. Sequenced material: peripheral blood. The TCR was taken from a human donor with COVID-19, enrolled during active disease. The donor label of this sample is uncertain. The chain employs TRBV4-2 and TRBJ2-1; 10 nucleotides align to TRBD2. For the CDR3, the DNA is TGTGCCAGCAGCTCCCGTAGCGGGGGGCCTGCGGGCAATGAGCAGTTCTTC. Amino acid sequence: CASSSRSGGPAGNEQFF.